The T cell receptor beta chain described here comes from a study of T cell repertoires in cytomegalovirus infection. Study-level information: It was recently identified HLA-C-restricted and well-studied HLA-B-restricted CMV epitopes that the study used. Carrying CMV and the relevant HLA type showed in public TCR beta signatures. Overall study results and limits: The study found HLA-C-restricted CMV-specific TCR beta clonotypes dominating the ex vivo response.

Trimming pared 3 bases from V and 3 bases from J, leaving 12 bases between. Germline V gene lookup returns CDR1 LNHDA and CDR2 SQIVND (reference sequence). This CDR3 has 14 residues. TCRdb re-called the reads through MiXCR, storing one row per CDR3 protein. The sample consists of under 130,000 distinct CDR3 sequences, approximately 45% of them appearing once. On this clonotype: Antigen specificity is unknown.

Sequenced material: CD8+ T cells from cultured PBMCs, taken from culture after CMV antigen stimulation. The V gene is TRBV19, the J gene TRBJ2-7; D could derive from TRBD1 or TRBD2 (5 bases each). The sequence derives from a human donor in good health (CMV status not recorded). Some clones in this sample may be carry-over from other donors' samples. The CDR3 reads CASSMGTRSYEQYF. The CDR3 region has the DNA TGTGCCAGTAGTATGGGGACGAGGAGCTACGAGCAGTACTTC. The full variable domain, in which reference TRBV19 and TRBJ2-7 provide the parts outside the CDR3, is DGGITQSPKYLFRKEGQNVTLSCEQNLNHDAMYWYRQDPGQGLRLIYYSQIVNDFQKGDIAEGYSVSREKKESFPLTVTSAQKNPTAFYLCASSMGTRSYEQYFGPGTRLTVT.